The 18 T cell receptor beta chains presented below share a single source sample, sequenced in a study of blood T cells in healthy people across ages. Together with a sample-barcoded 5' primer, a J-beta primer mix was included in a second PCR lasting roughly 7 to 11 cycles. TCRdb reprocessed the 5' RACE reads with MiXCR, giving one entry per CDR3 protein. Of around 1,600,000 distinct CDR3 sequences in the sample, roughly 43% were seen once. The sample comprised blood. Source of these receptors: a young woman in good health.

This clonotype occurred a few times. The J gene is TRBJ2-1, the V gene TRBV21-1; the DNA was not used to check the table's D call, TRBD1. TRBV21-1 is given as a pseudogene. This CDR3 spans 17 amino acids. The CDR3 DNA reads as TGTGCCAGCAGCAAAGCAACGGGAATCACCTCCTACAATGAGCAGTTCTTC. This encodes CASSKATGITSYNEQFF.

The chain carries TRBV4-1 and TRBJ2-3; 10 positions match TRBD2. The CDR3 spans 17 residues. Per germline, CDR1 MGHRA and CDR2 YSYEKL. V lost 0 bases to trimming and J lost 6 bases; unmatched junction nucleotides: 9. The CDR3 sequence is CASSQERGLAARDTQYF. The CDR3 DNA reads TGCGCCAGCAGCCAAGAGCGAGGACTAGCGGCTCGCGATACGCAGTATTTT.

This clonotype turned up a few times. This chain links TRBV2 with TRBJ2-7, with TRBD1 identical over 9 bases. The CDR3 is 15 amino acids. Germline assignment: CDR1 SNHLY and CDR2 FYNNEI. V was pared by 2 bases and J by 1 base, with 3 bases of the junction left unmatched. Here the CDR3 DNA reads TGTGCCAGCAGTGAATTGGACAGGGGTTCCTACGAGCAGTACTTC. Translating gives CASSELDRGSYEQYF.

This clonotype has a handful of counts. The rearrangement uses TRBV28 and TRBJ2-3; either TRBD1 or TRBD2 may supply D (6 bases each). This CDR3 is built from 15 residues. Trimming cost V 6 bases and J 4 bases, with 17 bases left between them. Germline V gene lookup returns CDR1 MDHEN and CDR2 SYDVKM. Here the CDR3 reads CASSGGGEGADTQYF. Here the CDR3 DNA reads TGTGCCAGCAGCGGGGGAGGCGAGGGGGCAGATACGCAGTATTTT.

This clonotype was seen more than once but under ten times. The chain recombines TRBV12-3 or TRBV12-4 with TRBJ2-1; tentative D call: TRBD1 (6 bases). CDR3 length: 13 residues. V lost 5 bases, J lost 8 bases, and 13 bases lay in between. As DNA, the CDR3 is TGTGCCAGCAGTGTTGAGGGGGTAGATGAGCAGTTCTTC. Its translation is CASSVEGVDEQFF.

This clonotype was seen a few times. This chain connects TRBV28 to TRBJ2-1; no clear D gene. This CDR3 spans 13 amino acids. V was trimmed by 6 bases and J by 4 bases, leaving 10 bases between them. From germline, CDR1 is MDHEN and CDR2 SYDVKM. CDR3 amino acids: CASRKDTYNEQFF. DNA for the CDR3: TGTGCCAGCAGAAAAGACACTTACAATGAGCAGTTCTTC.

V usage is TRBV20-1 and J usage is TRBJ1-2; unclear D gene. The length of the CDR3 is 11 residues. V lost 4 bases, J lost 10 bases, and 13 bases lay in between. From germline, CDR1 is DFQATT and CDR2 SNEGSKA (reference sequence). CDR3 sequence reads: CSANPGSVYTF. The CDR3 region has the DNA TGCAGTGCTAATCCAGGATCTGTCTACACCTTC.

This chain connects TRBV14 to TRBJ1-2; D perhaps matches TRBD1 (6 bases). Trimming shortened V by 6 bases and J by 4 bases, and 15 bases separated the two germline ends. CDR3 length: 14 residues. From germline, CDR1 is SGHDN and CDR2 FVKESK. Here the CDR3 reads CASRNSGGRYGYTF. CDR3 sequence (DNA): TGTGCCAGCAGGAACTCGGGGGGCCGCTATGGCTACACCTTC.

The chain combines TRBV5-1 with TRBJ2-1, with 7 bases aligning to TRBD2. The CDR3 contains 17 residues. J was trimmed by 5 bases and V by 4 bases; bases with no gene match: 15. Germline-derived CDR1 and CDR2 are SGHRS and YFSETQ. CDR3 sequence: CASSQMLAVWSHNEQFF. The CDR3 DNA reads TGCGCCAGCAGCCAGATGCTAGCGGTTTGGAGCCACAATGAGCAGTTCTTC.

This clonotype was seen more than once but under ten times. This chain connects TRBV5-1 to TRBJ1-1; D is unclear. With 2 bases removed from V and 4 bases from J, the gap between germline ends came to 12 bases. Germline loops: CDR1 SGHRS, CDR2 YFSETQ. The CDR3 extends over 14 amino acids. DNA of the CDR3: TGCGCCAGCAGCTTAGGTGGGTCGGTCACTGAAGCTTTCTTT. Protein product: CASSLGGSVTEAFF.

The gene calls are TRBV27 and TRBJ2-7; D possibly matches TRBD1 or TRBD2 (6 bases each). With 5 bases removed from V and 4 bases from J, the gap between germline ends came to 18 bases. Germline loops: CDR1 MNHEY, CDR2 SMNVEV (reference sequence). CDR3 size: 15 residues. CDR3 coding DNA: TGTGCCAGCAGTCCCCAGACAGGAGGGGGGTACGAGCAGTACTTC. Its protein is CASSPQTGGGYEQYF.

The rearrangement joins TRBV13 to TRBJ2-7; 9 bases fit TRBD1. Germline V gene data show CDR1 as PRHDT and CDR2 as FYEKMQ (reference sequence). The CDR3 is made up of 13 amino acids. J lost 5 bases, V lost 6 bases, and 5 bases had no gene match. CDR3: CASRVTGGHEQYF. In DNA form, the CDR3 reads TGTGCCAGCAGAGTGACAGGGGGACACGAGCAGTACTTC.

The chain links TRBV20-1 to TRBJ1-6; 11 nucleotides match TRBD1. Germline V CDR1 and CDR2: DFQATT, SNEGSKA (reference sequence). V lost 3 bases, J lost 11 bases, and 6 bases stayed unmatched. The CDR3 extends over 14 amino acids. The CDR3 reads CSARSPGQGAPLHF. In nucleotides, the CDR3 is TGCAGTGCTAGGAGTCCGGGACAGGGGGCACCCCTCCACTTT.

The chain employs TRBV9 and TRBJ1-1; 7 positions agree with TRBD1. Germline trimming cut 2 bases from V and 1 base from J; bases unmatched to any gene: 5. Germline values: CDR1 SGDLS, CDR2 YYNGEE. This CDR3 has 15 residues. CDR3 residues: CASSVFGTENTEAFF. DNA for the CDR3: TGTGCCAGCAGCGTTTTCGGGACAGAGAACACTGAAGCTTTCTTT. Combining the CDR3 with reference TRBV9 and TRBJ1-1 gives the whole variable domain DSGVTQTPKHLITATGQRVTLRCSPRSGDLSVYWYQQSLDQGLQFLIQYYNGEERAKGNILERFSAQQFPDLHSELNLSSLELGDSALYFCASSVFGTENTEAFFGQGTRLTVV.

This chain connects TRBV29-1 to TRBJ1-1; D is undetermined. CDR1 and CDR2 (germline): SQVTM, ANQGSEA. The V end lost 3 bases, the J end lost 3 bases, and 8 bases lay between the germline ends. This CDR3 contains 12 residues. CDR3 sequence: CSVEERYTEAFF. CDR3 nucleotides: TGCAGCGTTGAGGAGAGGTACACTGAAGCTTTCTTT.

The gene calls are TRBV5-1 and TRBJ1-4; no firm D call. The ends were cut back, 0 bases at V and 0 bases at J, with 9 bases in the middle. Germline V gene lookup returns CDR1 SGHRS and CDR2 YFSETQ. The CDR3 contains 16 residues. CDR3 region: CASSLVPATTNEKLFF. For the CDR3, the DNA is TGCGCCAGCAGCTTGGTCCCGGCCACAACTAATGAAAAACTGTTTTTT.

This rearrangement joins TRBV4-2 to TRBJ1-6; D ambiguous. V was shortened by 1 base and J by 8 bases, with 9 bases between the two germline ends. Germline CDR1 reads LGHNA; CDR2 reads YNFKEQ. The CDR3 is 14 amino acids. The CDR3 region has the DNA TGTGCCAGCAGCCAAGGGGAGTACGATTCACCCCTCCACTTT. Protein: CASSQGEYDSPLHF.

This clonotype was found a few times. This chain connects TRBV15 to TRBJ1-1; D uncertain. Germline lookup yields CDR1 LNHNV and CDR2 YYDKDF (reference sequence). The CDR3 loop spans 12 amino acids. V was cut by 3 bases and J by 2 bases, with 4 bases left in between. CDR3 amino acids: CATSRLNTEAFF. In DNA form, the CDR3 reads TGTGCCACCAGCAGGCTTAACACTGAAGCTTTCTTT.